These 20 T cell receptor beta chains were sequenced from one sample in a study of T cell changes during pregnancy in multiple sclerosis (dated by TCRdb to about 2019). Libraries came from the immunoSEQ multiplex PCR assay. TCRdb mirrors the immuneACCESS table, restricted to in-frame sequences. Some clones are absent from its copies; in checked studies, under half trace to an unresolved V gene, and the reason for the others is unknown. The sample table holds roughly 48,000 clones, of which approximately 92% were seen once. The top ten hold around 0.25% of the sample. The sequencing here drew on CD4+ T cells from peripheral blood mononuclear cells, taken in the third trimester of pregnancy. Receptors were obtained from a female donor with multiple sclerosis, enrolled in a pregnancy study.

The genes are TRBV2 and TRBJ1-1; possible D gene TRBD1, 5 bases. Germline V gives CDR1 SNHLY, CDR2 FYNNEI. Trimming removed 3 bases from V and 10 bases from J, with 12 bases in between. This CDR3 region has 12 residues. The CDR3 protein is CASSEGGGVAFF. The CDR3 DNA is TGTGCCAGCAGTGAGGGGGGAGGGGTAGCTTTCTTT.

This clone appeared once. The chain joins TRBV14 to TRBJ2-3; 14 bases fit TRBD2. The V segment lost 1 base and the J segment 6 bases; nucleotides outside the gene matches: 3. Germline CDR1 reads SGHDN; CDR2 reads FVKESK. CDR3 length: 16 amino acids. The CDR3 reads CASSQGLAGGLDTQYF. In nucleotides, the CDR3 is TGTGCCAGCAGCCAAGGACTAGCGGGGGGGCTTGATACGCAGTATTTT. Drawing the rest from reference TRBV14 and TRBJ2-3, the complete variable domain is EAGVTQFPSHSVIEKGQTVTLRCDPISGHDNLYWYRRVMGKEIKFLLHFVKESKQDESGMPNNRFLAERTGGTYSTLKVQPAELEDSGVYFCASSQGLAGGLDTQYFGPGTRLTVL.

The V and J genes are TRBV11-2 and TRBJ1-4; the match to TRBD1 covers 7 bases. This CDR3 is 15 amino acids long. Germline CDR1 and CDR2: SGHAT and FQNNGV. With V trimmed by 0 bases and J by 5 bases, 3 bases remained unmatched. CDR3 protein: CASSLDGTENEKLFF. CDR3 nucleotides: TGTGCCAGCAGCTTAGACGGGACAGAAAATGAAAAACTGTTTTTT.

This clone was observed a few times. V usage is TRBV7-6 and J usage is TRBJ2-3; D might be TRBD1 (5 bases). Germline CDR1 is SGHVS and CDR2 is FNYEAQ. V was pared by 1 base and J by 6 bases, with 11 bases between. There are 14 residues in the CDR3. The chain's CDR3 is CASSLDQGWDTQYF. CDR3 in DNA: TGTGCCAGCAGCTTAGACCAGGGATGGGATACGCAGTATTTT.

The sample holds one count of this clone. V and J are TRBV4-1 and TRBJ2-7; D is unclear. V was trimmed by 0 bases and J by 9 bases, leaving 18 bases between them. Germline CDR1 reads MGHRA; CDR2 reads YSYEKL. The CDR3 spans 15 residues. As DNA, the CDR3 is TGCGCCAGCAGCCAAGATCTGGCGAATCCAACGGGGCAGTACTTC. This gives the protein CASSQDLANPTGQYF.

In its sample, this clone was seen once. The chain recombines TRBV28 with TRBJ2-1; 10 positions agree with TRBD1. This CDR3 comprises 16 residues. Germline V gene sequence: CDR1 MDHEN, CDR2 SYDVKM. V was pared by 3 bases and J by 3 bases, with 5 bases of the junction left unmatched. The CDR3 DNA follows: TGTGCCAGCAGTTTTTTGGGACAGGGGTTCTACAATGAGCAGTTCTTC. This translates into CASSFLGQGFYNEQFF.

The chain employs TRBV29-1 and TRBJ1-1, with D maybe TRBD1 (5 bases). The CDR3 has 15 residues. Germline CDR1 is SQVTM and CDR2 is ANQGSEA. Trimming took off 6 bases at V and 4 bases at J, with 21 bases between the two ends. In DNA form, the CDR3 reads TGCAGCGTCCATACTCTAGACAGAGTCGGCACTGAAGCTTTCTTT. It codes for CSVHTLDRVGTEAFF.

This sequence joins TRBV5-1 and TRBJ2-5; 7 bases are shared with TRBD1. J gave up 2 bases and V 4 bases, and 8 bases lay outside the gene matches. Germline CDR1 reads SGHRS; CDR2 reads YFSETQ. This CDR3 has 15 amino acids. The CDR3 region is CASSTETGHQETQYF. CDR3 sequence (DNA): TGCGCCAGCAGCACCGAGACAGGGCATCAAGAGACCCAGTACTTC.

This clone was found once. V gene TRBV30 combines with J gene TRBJ2-5; 7 bases agree with TRBD1. This CDR3 has 14 residues. J lost 5 bases, V lost 0 bases, and 6 bases had no gene match. The germline CDR1 and CDR2 sequences are GTSNPN and SVGIG (reference sequence). DNA for the CDR3: TGTGCCTGGAGTGTGAGGGGGCGCCGCGAGACCCAGTACTTC. It specifies CAWSVRGRRETQYF.

V and J are TRBV5-1 and TRBJ2-1, with 13 bases identical to TRBD2. The germline V gene encodes CDR1 SGHRS and CDR2 YFSETQ. The V segment lost 1 base and the J segment 0 bases; nucleotides outside the gene matches: 4. This CDR3 region has 18 residues. The CDR3 nucleotides are TGCGCCAGCAGCTTGACTAGCGGGAGGGCCGGCTCCTACAATGAGCAGTTCTTC. Protein product: CASSLTSGRAGSYNEQFF.

This clone was detected once. The rearrangement links TRBV4-1 to TRBJ2-6, with 7 bases aligning to TRBD1. V lost 4 bases and J lost 4; bases outside the gene matches: 7. Looked up from germline, CDR1 is MGHRA and CDR2 is YSYEKL. This CDR3 region has 16 residues. This chain's CDR3 is CASSPEGAPGANVLTF. DNA for the CDR3: TGCGCCAGCAGCCCCGAGGGGGCGCCGGGGGCCAACGTCCTGACTTTC.

V gene TRBV6-1 combines with J gene TRBJ1-5; D is unclear. The length of the CDR3 is 13 residues. V shed 10 bases and J shed 1 base, with 11 bases lying between them. Germline-derived CDR1 and CDR2 are MNHNS and SASEGT. The CDR3 DNA reads TGTGCCACCGAAACTGTAAGCAATCAGCCCCAGCATTTT. Its translation: CATETVSNQPQHF.

The rearrangement uses TRBV5-1 and TRBJ1-1; TRBD1 might be the D (6 bases). The V end was cut by 3 bases, the J end by 1 base, with 13 bases between. The germline V gene encodes CDR1 SGHRS and CDR2 YFSETQ. The CDR3 loop spans 15 amino acids. In nucleotides, the CDR3 is TGCGCCAGCAGCTCACGACCCAGGGGGAACACTGAAGCTTTCTTT. Protein: CASSSRPRGNTEAFF.

This chain joins TRBV7-6 and TRBJ2-1; 7 bases align to TRBD1. V was pared by 4 bases and J by 3 bases, with 6 bases of the junction left unmatched. Germline assignment: CDR1 SGHVS and CDR2 FNYEAQ. CDR3 length equals 15 residues. The CDR3 is CASSSTGMSYNEQFF. In DNA, the CDR3 is TGTGCCAGCAGCTCGACAGGGATGAGCTACAATGAGCAGTTCTTC.

The rearrangement uses TRBV18 and TRBJ1-1; 7 nucleotides match TRBD1. The junction had 6 bases not matched to a gene; V was cut back by 2 bases and J by 3 bases. Germline-derived CDR1 and CDR2 are KGHSH and LQKENI. The CDR3 length is 15 residues. The CDR3 loop reads CASSPSGQQYTEAFF. The CDR3 DNA reads TGTGCCAGCTCACCATCGGGACAGCAGTACACTGAAGCTTTCTTT.

This clone was picked up one time. An end of the junction does not agree with germline; a read error may underlie this. The chain employs TRBV6-1 and TRBJ1-5; possibly TRBD1 for D (6 bases). Germline values: CDR1 MNHNS, CDR2 SASEGT. The CDR3 loop spans 14 amino acids. The CDR3: CASITSGGNQPQHF. The CDR3 DNA reads as TGTGCCAGCATCACATCGGGGGGCAACCAGCCCCAGCATTTT.

The CDR3: CASTFQGAGNQPQHF. CDR3 DNA: TGTGCCAGTACCTTTCAGGGGGCTGGCAATCAGCCCCAGCATTTT. The genes are TRBV19 and TRBJ1-5; 8 bases agree with TRBD1. The CDR3 length is 15 residues. CDR1 is LNHDA and CDR2 is SQIVND in the germline V gene (reference sequence). Unmatched junction bases numbered 7, after V lost 7 bases and J lost 2 bases.

This chain links TRBV19 with TRBJ1-1, with no clear D. Germline values: CDR1 LNHDA, CDR2 SQIVND (reference sequence). Trimming pared 6 bases from V and 1 base from J, leaving 9 bases between. The CDR3 is made up of 13 amino acids. The CDR3 sequence: CASSLSRNTEAFF. The DNA of the CDR3 is TGTGCCAGTAGCCTAAGTCGGAACACTGAAGCTTTCTTT. The full variable domain, in which reference TRBV19 and TRBJ1-1 provide the parts outside the CDR3, is DGGITQSPKYLFRKEGQNVTLSCEQNLNHDAMYWYRQDPGQGLRLIYYSQIVNDFQKGDIAEGYSVSREKKESFPLTVTSAQKNPTAFYLCASSLSRNTEAFFGQGTRLTVV.

The rearrangement links TRBV11-2 to TRBJ2-5; 9 positions match TRBD2. The CDR3 covers 17 residues. V lost 3 bases and J lost 5; bases outside the gene matches: 13. Germline-derived CDR1 and CDR2 are SGHAT and FQNNGV. CDR3: CASSFQLTGTSKETQYF. CDR3 nucleotides: TGTGCCAGCAGCTTTCAACTTACCGGGACTAGCAAGGAGACCCAGTACTTC.

The chain uses TRBV5-1 and TRBJ1-1; 7 nucleotides line up with TRBD1. Germline CDR1 SGHRS, CDR2 YFSETQ. CDR3 size: 14 residues. Trimming took 4 bases from V and 4 from J; bases not matched to a gene: 7. The CDR3 loop reads CASSAGTASTEAFF. The DNA of the CDR3 is TGCGCCAGCAGCGCCGGGACAGCGAGCACTGAAGCTTTCTTT.